These 30 T cell receptor beta chains were sequenced from one sample in a study of cytomegalovirus exposure and HLA in healthy donors. The primer mix had 60 Vbeta and 13 Jbeta primers. The method was immunoSEQ multiplex PCR; TCRdb's version includes in-frame clones alone and lacks a portion of them. The sample comprises about 150,000 clones, around three quarters of which are singletons, and approximately 2.1% rests with the top ten. The sequenced sample was PBMCs. These receptors were taken from a man aged 35-49 years in good health and CMV-seronegative.

This clone has just a few counts. The chain combines TRBV4-3 with TRBJ1-2, with D tentatively TRBD1 (5 bases). With 1 base removed from V and 4 bases from J, the gap between germline ends came to 10 bases. Per the germline V gene, CDR1 is LGHNA and CDR2 is YSLEER. The CDR3 loop spans 14 amino acids. CDR3 in DNA: TGCGCCAGCAGCCAAGCGACAGCAGCCTATGGCTACACCTTC. It specifies CASSQATAAYGYTF.

The CDR3 spells CASSPAQGVYGYTF. DNA of the CDR3: TGTGCCAGCTCACCGGCGCAGGGGGTCTATGGCTACACCTTC. The genes are TRBV18 and TRBJ1-2; TRBD1 agrees at 7 bases. CDR1 and CDR2 (germline): KGHSH, LQKENI. The CDR3 has 14 amino acids. Unmatched junction bases numbered 5, after V lost 3 bases and J lost 4 bases.

This clone was detected a few times. The chain combines TRBV2 with TRBJ2-3; 12 bases line up with TRBD2. CDR3 length equals 16 residues. The germline gives CDR1 SNHLY, CDR2 FYNNEI. With 6 bases clipped from V and 5 bases from J, the junction kept 9 bases outside the gene matches. The CDR3 region has the DNA TGTGCCAGCAGAGGTCTAGCGGGGGGGCCCGTAGATACGCAGTATTTT. Its translation: CASRGLAGGPVDTQYF.

The rearrangement joins TRBV5-1 to TRBJ2-3; D possibly corresponds to TRBD2 (5 bases). The germline CDR1 and CDR2 sequences are SGHRS and YFSETQ. The CDR3 consists of 15 residues. V was shortened by 4 bases and J by 6 bases, with 18 bases between the two germline ends. The CDR3 spells CASSQLGSFGDTQYF. For the CDR3, the DNA is TGCGCCAGCAGCCAACTAGGGTCCTTCGGGGATACGCAGTATTTT.

V usage is TRBV29-1 and J usage is TRBJ1-3; a weak D match, TRBD1 (5 bases). The CDR3 sequence is 13 residues long. Trimming took off 7 bases at V and 0 bases at J, with 10 bases between the two ends. Per the germline V gene, CDR1 is SQVTM and CDR2 is ANQGSEA. CDR3 protein: CSGQTDSGNTIYF. The CDR3 DNA is TGCAGCGGCCAGACAGACTCTGGAAACACCATATATTTT.

This clone was picked up a small number of times. The genes are TRBV5-1 and TRBJ2-2; 9 bases align to TRBD1. The germline gives CDR1 SGHRS, CDR2 YFSETQ. J gave up 8 bases and V 4 bases, and 6 bases lay outside the gene matches. The CDR3 is 14 amino acids. The DNA for the CDR3 is TGCGCCAGCAGCCCGGGACAGGGTGTGGGGGAGCTGTTTTTT. The encoded protein is CASSPGQGVGELFF.

The chain couples TRBV6-5 to TRBJ1-6, with a weak D call TRBD1 (6 bases). Germline CDR1 and CDR2: MNHEY and SVGAGI. V was shortened by 7 bases and J by 7 bases, with 11 bases between the two germline ends. The CDR3 is 13 residues long. CDR3 residues: CASKGQINSPLHF. The CDR3 DNA reads as TGTGCCAGCAAGGGACAAATCAATTCACCCCTCCACTTT.

This clone appeared a few times. The CDR3 sequence: CASSLFGTGQQETQYF. In nucleotides, the CDR3 is TGTGCCAGCAGTTTATTCGGGACAGGGCAGCAAGAGACCCAGTACTTC. The chain is built from TRBV28 and TRBJ2-5; TRBD1 matches 9 bases. Germline loops: CDR1 MDHEN, CDR2 SYDVKM. The CDR3 sequence is 16 residues long. V shed 1 base and J 2 bases; nucleotides not matched to a gene: 5.

The rearrangement links TRBV30 to TRBJ2-3, with 7 bases that match TRBD1. CDR1 and CDR2 (germline): GTSNPN, SVGIG (reference sequence). V lost 0 bases and J lost 6; bases outside the gene matches: 9. There are 15 residues in the CDR3. As DNA, the CDR3 is TGTGCCTGGAGTGTAGGACAGGTCCATACGGATACGCAGTATTTT. Translation gives CAWSVGQVHTDTQYF.

The gene calls are TRBV12-5 and TRBJ2-1; 9 nucleotides align to TRBD2. V shed 6 bases and J 0 bases; nucleotides not matched to a gene: 9. This CDR3 has 17 residues. Germline V gives CDR1 LGHNT, CDR2 FRNRAP. CDR3 in amino acids: CASGPLAGMSSYNEQFF. The CDR3 nucleotides read TGTGCTAGTGGCCCTCTAGCGGGGATGAGCTCCTACAATGAGCAGTTCTTC.

The chain combines TRBV19 with TRBJ1-1; D might be TRBD1 (6 bases). Between the trimmed V and J ends, which lost 7 bases and 8 bases, there was a span of 11 bases. The CDR3 length is 11 residues. The V gene's germline CDR1 is LNHDA and CDR2 SQIVND (reference sequence). CDR3 in DNA: TGTGCCAGTATGGTCACAGGGGAAGCTTTCTTT. Amino acids: CASMVTGEAFF.

The J gene is TRBJ2-2, the V gene TRBV2; 7 positions agree with TRBD2. Germline CDR1 SNHLY, CDR2 FYNNEI. The trim removed 1 base at V and 5 bases at J, leaving 1 base unmatched. The CDR3 totals 14 residues. This CDR3 reads CASSEELATGELFF. The DNA of the CDR3 is TGTGCCAGCAGTGAAGAACTAGCGACCGGGGAGCTGTTTTTT.

Here the CDR3 reads CASSQQTESSMNTEAFF. As DNA, the CDR3 is TGCGCCAGCAGCCAACAGACAGAGAGTTCTATGAACACTGAAGCTTTCTTT. The rearrangement links TRBV4-1 to TRBJ1-1, with a possible D match to TRBD1 (5 bases). Germline V gene lookup returns CDR1 MGHRA and CDR2 YSYEKL. This CDR3 region has 17 residues. V lost 2 bases and J 0 bases, leaving 16 bases between the germline ends.

The chain uses TRBV5-1 and TRBJ2-3; TRBD2 matches at 11 bases. V gave up 5 bases and J gave up 2 bases; unmatched junction bases: 4. The germline V gene encodes CDR1 SGHRS and CDR2 YFSETQ. The CDR3 loop spans 15 amino acids. The CDR3 DNA reads as TGCGCCAGCAGGCCGACTAGCGGGAACACAGATACGCAGTATTTT. Its protein is CASRPTSGNTDTQYF.

In its sample, this clone was seen once. The chain is built from TRBV19 and TRBJ1-6, with 7 positions matching TRBD1. V was pared by 6 bases and J by 9 bases, with 5 bases of the junction left unmatched. Germline CDR1 LNHDA, CDR2 SQIVND (reference sequence). The CDR3 is 13 amino acids. The CDR3 sequence: CASRRQGGSPLHF. In DNA, the CDR3 is TGTGCCAGTAGGCGACAGGGTGGTTCACCCCTCCACTTT.

The gene calls are TRBV5-6 and TRBJ2-1; D is perhaps TRBD2 (7 bases). Germline CDR1 and CDR2: SGHDT and YYEEEE. There are 19 residues in the CDR3. V dropped 3 bases and J dropped 1 base, with 23 bases sitting between them. CDR3 loop: CASSSPASAGADSYNEQFF. The CDR3, as DNA: TGTGCCAGCAGCTCGCCGGCTTCGGCGGGGGCCGATTCCTACAATGAGCAGTTCTTC.

This sequence joins TRBV5-1 and TRBJ2-7; D perhaps matches TRBD1 (6 bases). Per the germline V gene, CDR1 is SGHRS and CDR2 is YFSETQ. This CDR3 spans 14 amino acids. Between the trimmed V and J ends, which lost 0 bases and 8 bases, there was a span of 15 bases. This CDR3 is CASSLETGRAQQYF. The CDR3 DNA sequence: TGCGCCAGCAGCTTGGAGACAGGACGCGCTCAGCAGTACTTC.

The V gene is TRBV5-4, the J gene TRBJ1-2, with D perhaps matching TRBD1 (6 bases). The germline gives CDR1 SGHNT, CDR2 YYREEE (reference sequence). V shed 0 bases and J shed 2 bases, with 11 bases lying between them. The CDR3 runs to 15 residues. The CDR3 loop is CASSLALQGNYGYTF. For the CDR3, the DNA is TGTGCCAGCAGCTTGGCCTTACAGGGAAACTATGGCTACACCTTC.

The chain is built from TRBV10-3 and TRBJ1-1, with D maybe TRBD1 (6 bases). The V gene's germline CDR1 is ENHRY and CDR2 SYGVKD. The CDR3 spans 14 residues. V lost 4 bases to trimming and J lost 3 bases, with 12 bases between them. Here the CDR3 reads CAISVSGADTEAFF. In DNA form, the CDR3 reads TGTGCCATCAGTGTTTCAGGGGCGGACACTGAAGCTTTCTTT.

V gene TRBV7-3 combines with J gene TRBJ2-5, with 7 nucleotides matching TRBD1. From germline, CDR1 is SGHTA and CDR2 FQGTGA. The length of the CDR3 is 15 residues. V lost 1 base, J lost 2 bases, and 4 bases stayed unmatched. CDR3 residues: CASSLRQGQQETQYF. CDR3 nucleotide sequence: TGTGCCAGCAGCTTAAGACAGGGACAGCAAGAGACCCAGTACTTC. The whole variable domain, filled in from reference TRBV7-3 and TRBJ2-5, reads GAGVSQTPSNKVTEKGKYVELRCDPISGHTALYWYRQSLGQGPEFLIYFQGTGAADDSGLPNDRFFAVRPEGSVSTLKIQRTERGDSAVYLCASSLRQGQQETQYFGPGTRLLVL.

This chain links TRBV11-2 with TRBJ1-1, with D perhaps TRBD1 (5 bases). V lost 6 bases and J 0 bases, leaving 11 bases between the germline ends. The V gene's germline CDR1 is SGHAT and CDR2 FQNNGV. The CDR3 totals 14 residues. The CDR3 nucleotides read TGTGCCAGCAGAGTCTGGGGGGTGAACACTGAAGCTTTCTTT. It translates to CASRVWGVNTEAFF.

The CDR3 loop reads CASSDRDRATGELFF. The CDR3 DNA reads TGTGCCAGCAGTGACCGGGACAGAGCCACCGGGGAGCTGTTTTTT. This chain joins TRBV27 and TRBJ2-2; 7 bases line up with TRBD1. Trimming removed 5 bases from V and 4 bases from J; junction bases left unmatched: 7. Germline V gives CDR1 MNHEY, CDR2 SMNVEV (reference sequence). CDR3 size: 15 residues.

The chain employs TRBV30 and TRBJ1-2, with 7 bases matching TRBD1. Germline V gene lookup returns CDR1 GTSNPN and CDR2 SVGIG (reference sequence). The CDR3 length is 13 residues. Losses at the gene ends were 2 bases for V and 10 bases for J; bases not matched to a gene: 10. The CDR3 sequence: CAWSSSRTGYYTF. In nucleotides, the CDR3 is TGTGCCTGGAGTTCAAGTAGGACAGGCTACTACACCTTC.

The sample holds a few counts of this clone. The chain has TRBV2 and TRBJ2-7, with TRBD1 matching over 9 bases. V shed 4 bases, J shed 1 base, and the junction held 5 bases outside the gene matches. The CDR3 consists of 15 residues. Per the germline V gene, CDR1 is SNHLY and CDR2 is FYNNEI. This CDR3 reads CASSVTGTGSYEQYF. The CDR3 DNA sequence: TGTGCCAGCAGTGTAACCGGGACAGGGTCCTACGAGCAGTACTTC. Variable domain in full (rest from reference TRBV2 and TRBJ2-7): EPEVTQTPSHQVTQMGQEVILRCVPISNHLYFYWYRQILGQKVEFLVSFYNNEISEKSEIFDDQFSVERPDGSNFTLKIRSTKLEDSAMYFCASSVTGTGSYEQYFGPGTRLTVT.

The chain joins TRBV13 to TRBJ2-7, with TRBD2 matching 9 bases. The CDR3 covers 15 residues. Unmatched junction bases numbered 6, after V lost 4 bases and J lost 2 bases. Per germline, CDR1 PRHDT and CDR2 FYEKMQ (reference sequence). CDR3 in DNA: TGTGCCAGCAGCTCCGCTAGCGGGAAGACCTACGAGCAGTACTTC. As protein: CASSSASGKTYEQYF.

There are a few counts of this clone. This rearrangement joins TRBV11-2 to TRBJ2-7; 9 positions match TRBD2. Losses at the gene ends were 1 base for V and 5 bases for J; bases not matched to a gene: 6. Germline values: CDR1 SGHAT, CDR2 FQNNGV. CDR3 length equals 15 residues. The CDR3 DNA reads TGTGCCAGCAGCTTAGGGTTAGCGGGAGCGGACGAGCAGTACTTC. This translates into CASSLGLAGADEQYF. Variable domain in full (rest from reference TRBV11-2 and TRBJ2-7): EAGVAQSPRYKIIEKRQSVAFWCNPISGHATLYWYQQILGQGPKLLIQFQNNGVVDDSQLPKDRFSAERLKGVDSTLKIQPAKLEDSAVYLCASSLGLAGADEQYFGPGTRLTVT.

The chain combines TRBV6-6 with TRBJ2-3, with TRBD1 matching 10 bases. Germline V gene lookup returns CDR1 MNHNY and CDR2 SVGAGI (reference sequence). The CDR3 has 15 amino acids. The V segment lost 6 bases and the J segment 5 bases; nucleotides outside the gene matches: 8. CDR3 bases: TGTGCCAGCAGACGGGACAGGGGAAGGGAAGATACGCAGTATTTT. Its protein is CASRRDRGREDTQYF.

The rearrangement uses TRBV11-2 and TRBJ2-5, with TRBD2 identical over 9 bases. V lost 0 bases, J lost 4 bases, and 3 bases stayed unmatched. The CDR3 runs to 15 residues. In germline, CDR1 is SGHAT, CDR2 FQNNGV. CDR3 in DNA: TGTGCCAGCAGCTTAGAAGCGGGGGGTCGAGAGACCCAGTACTTC. Its translation: CASSLEAGGRETQYF.

This chain joins TRBV7-2 and TRBJ2-7, with D possibly being TRBD1 (5 bases). The germline V gene has CDR1 SGHTA and CDR2 FQGNSA. V shed 4 bases and J shed 0 bases, with 16 bases lying between them. The CDR3 sequence is 16 residues long. The chain's CDR3 is CASSSLRVASSYEQYF. The CDR3, as DNA: TGTGCCAGCAGCTCACTCAGGGTGGCCAGCTCCTACGAGCAGTACTTC.

V and J are TRBV6-5 and TRBJ2-5, with TRBD2 identical over 11 bases. The better agreement between TRBJ2-7 and the DNA end casts doubt on the J call. The CDR3 extends over 15 amino acids. Germline loops: CDR1 MNHEY, CDR2 SVGAGI. This CDR3 reads CASSWTSGPPYEQYF. The CDR3 DNA sequence: TGTGCCAGCAGTTGGACTAGCGGGCCTCCCTACGAGCAGTACTTC.